The following is a T cell receptor (beta chain) sequence with its context. Its binding antigen is unknown. Base quality data are lacking; no much larger clone is found one base away. The TCR beta CDR3 regions were amplified from the RNA transcripts. A first-round RT-PCR of the TCR CDR3 used the HTBI primer set with the Qiagen OneStep RT-PCR kit. Libraries were constructed in a second round of multiplex PCR, after which size selection and purification were carried out. The libraries were sequenced on an Illumina HiSeq2000 using paired-end 100 bp reads. In the original analysis: SOAPnuke was used to process the raw data, with reads discarded if the reads contained adapters or uncalled bases, had a mean Phred below 15, or lacked an exact constant-primer or identifier match. High-quality paired reads were merged using COPE v1.2.5, and each unique nucleotide sequence was defined as a clonotype. MiTCR v1.1 was used to align clonotypes to the IMGT TRBV, TRBD and TRBJ reference segments. The analysis included only V-J combinations with a frequency above 0.0001, which together covered 99% to 99.2% of the repertoires. A TCS score was defined as the ratio between F50 (clonal expansion) and ExV (chaos), using BLOSUM62-based TCRdist between CDR3 peptides within each V-J. Welch's t-statistics and random forest reduced roughly 540 V-J features to under 15, which were used in a naive Bayes classifier (R e1071). Thyroid-blood repertoire similarity was quantified with the Morisita-Horn index. The public reads were run again by TCRdb, first through fastp at Q25 and then through MiXCR, and only productive beta chains were kept. One record per CDR3 amino acid sequence lists the most common genes and DNA. The V and J calls come from TCRdb's annotation, not from the publication. The sample data list just under 750,000 distinct CDR3 sequences, and about 35% of these were observed just once. In total, the top ten clones hold roughly 31% of the sample.

The data belong to a study of T cells in Graves' hyperthyroidism and ophthalmopathy (dated by TCRdb to the late 2010s). Context from the whole study: Peripheral blood was collected at initial diagnosis, before any treatment. Thyroid tissue and blood T-cell repertoires from several Graves' hyperthyroidism patients were also compared in the study. After blood sampling, hyperthyroidism patients were treated with methimazole at a starting dose of 30 mg daily, and ophthalmopathy patients were treated with high-dose intravenous methylprednisolone. The paper reports TCR Vbeta CDR3 sequencing of 130 to 150 peripheral blood samples: fewer than 50 ophthalmopathy, 70 to 85 hyperthyroidism and 17 progressor patients. To identify TCR V-J signatures that set the groups apart, the researchers used a discovery cohort of about a hundred patients, made up of some 41 with Graves' ophthalmopathy and 55 to 65 with stable Graves' hyperthyroidism. The 85 to 100 discovery patients were divided at random into training and test sets in a 7:3 ratio. An independent validation cohort of about 20 hyperthyroidism patients and 15 or so patients who later progressed to ophthalmopathy tested prospective prediction of ophthalmopathy.

Results and caveats for the whole study, not just this receptor: No statistical method was used to set the sample size in advance, and investigators knew the group allocation. Ophthalmopathy was separated from stable hyperthyroidism by a 13 V-J signature model, with just over 85% sensitivity and 81% to 83% specificity obtained in cross-validation and 80%/75% obtained in testing. In validation, progression to ophthalmopathy was predicted by the model with 70.59% sensitivity and nearly 75% specificity, a median of approximately 7.1 months before onset. Most expanded thyroid clonotypes (frequency above 0.001) were also detected in blood, a finding suggesting that blood repertoires may reflect thyroid immune responses.

Clipping removes 6 bases from V and 4 bases from J, with 6 as the unmatched junction base count. CDR1 SQVTM and CDR2 ANQGSEA were looked up in the germline V gene. The CDR3 contains 12 residues, cysteine and phenylalanine counted. This entry keeps only the CDR3 DNA: 36 bases, framed from base 1. Graves' hyperthyroidism was defined as stable when no progression to ophthalmopathy occurred over 18 months of follow-up. Hyperthyroidism patients were newly diagnosed, with disease duration under 2 months, and aged 18 to 65 years. Patients with uncontrolled infections, other autoimmune diseases, pregnancy or lactation were excluded. Diagnoses were based on clinical symptoms, serum thyroxine and TRAb, thyroid ultrasound and orbital computed tomography. PBMCs were isolated from approximately 10 ml of fresh peripheral blood by Ficoll-Paque density gradient centrifugation. Total RNA was extracted with Trizol reagent, and quality was checked on an Agilent 2100 Bioanalyzer.

Specimen: blood. The source is a woman aged 40-49 years with Graves' hyperthyroidism. The chain links TRBV29-1 with TRBJ2-7; 7 bases in the junction line up with TRBD2. The CDR3 protein sequence reads: CSVKRDGYEQYF. Here is the DNA: TGCAGCGTAAAGCGGGACGGGTACGAGCAGTACTTC.